This T cell receptor (beta chain) was documented in a study of immune cell composition in non-small cell lung cancer. Findings of the study overall: Dominant in vivo tumour-associated clones were not shown to share tumour-reactive sequences. Clones >0.5% enriched in tumour were rarer in adenocarcinoma (about 35%) than squamous (about 80%). Overall clonality, unlike maximal tumour-associated clone frequency, did not predict TIL reactivity.

Looked up from germline, CDR1 is MNHEY and CDR2 is SVGAGI. The CDR3 totals 13 residues. V gave up 4 bases and J gave up 1 base, with 7 bases separating them. Normal lung was sampled as far from the tumour as possible, at least 3 cm. Assay used: immunoSEQ multiplex PCR; TCRdb lists only in-frame clones, some missing. The profile shows nearly 2,500 clones, roughly 80% of them singletons. Remarks on this clone: Its antigen remains unidentified.

The rearrangement uses TRBV6-5 and TRBJ1-1, with unresolved D. The sequence was collected from a human donor with non-small cell lung cancer. Sequenced input: non-adjacent lung tissue. CDR3 sequence reads: CASSSPRNTEAFF. Here the CDR3 DNA reads TGTGCCAGCAGTTCGCCCAGGAACACTGAAGCTTTCTTT.